These T cell receptor beta chains were read from a single sample in a study of CD8 T cells in Susac syndrome. In TCRdb, the immunoSEQ multiplex PCR reads were re-called with MiXCR into one record per CDR3 protein. This table holds 90,000 to 150,000 distinct CDR3 sequences, about 90% found once. The sample consisted of CD8+ T cells from PBMCs. All receptors come from a human donor in good health. Each CDR3 is given with its conserved first and last residue. Each record gives: J gene, V gene, CDR3 protein.

J gene: TRBJ2-2
V gene: TRBV20-1
CDR3 protein: CSAREIPGELFF

J gene: TRBJ2-3
V gene: TRBV7-8
CDR3 protein: CASSLSGGTQYF

J gene: TRBJ1-2
V gene: TRBV12-3/TRBV12-4
CDR3 protein: CASSPRQVPSNYGYTF

J gene: TRBJ1-3
V gene: TRBV6-6
CDR3 protein: CASSYEARRNTIYF

J gene: TRBJ1-1
V gene: TRBV2
CDR3 protein: CASKPPSVKTEAFF

J gene: TRBJ1-1
V gene: TRBV14
CDR3 protein: CASSQDFVGTEAFF

J gene: TRBJ2-2
V gene: TRBV10-3
CDR3 protein: CAISGLAGYNTGELFF

J gene: TRBJ2-5
V gene: TRBV5-8
CDR3 protein: CASSYVGGEETQYF

J gene: TRBJ2-7
V gene: TRBV9
CDR3 protein: CASSVAETRYEQYF

J gene: TRBJ1-6
V gene: TRBV4-1
CDR3 protein: CASSQDRVYNSPLHF

J gene: TRBJ2-1
V gene: TRBV6-2/TRBV6-3
CDR3 protein: CASSNLAGEQFF

J gene: TRBJ2-7
V gene: TRBV12-3/TRBV12-4
CDR3 protein: CASTSDLAGYEQYF

J gene: TRBJ2-5
V gene: TRBV29-1
CDR3 protein: CSVEEVRRDGGLQETQYF

J gene: TRBJ2-7
V gene: TRBV5-1
CDR3 protein: CASSSTSGGAGEQYF

J gene: TRBJ2-1
V gene: TRBV9
CDR3 protein: CASSVASEGGEQFF

J gene: TRBJ1-2
V gene: TRBV2
CDR3 protein: CASRGREQTLNYGYTF

J gene: TRBJ1-5
V gene: TRBV19
CDR3 protein: CASPPGQGAAQPQHF

J gene: TRBJ2-7
V gene: TRBV6-2/TRBV6-3
CDR3 protein: CASSFVPTEAASYEQYF

J gene: TRBJ1-1
V gene: TRBV28
CDR3 protein: CASKDTEAFF

J gene: TRBJ1-1
V gene: TRBV29-1
CDR3 protein: CSVDDRPGHTEAFF

J gene: TRBJ1-1
V gene: TRBV4-1
CDR3 protein: CASSLLPGGTNTEAFF

J gene: TRBJ2-7
V gene: TRBV29-1
CDR3 protein: CSVRAGGLGEQYF

J gene: TRBJ1-5
V gene: TRBV4-1
CDR3 protein: CASSQEGGSNQPQHF

J gene: TRBJ2-2
V gene: TRBV10-3
CDR3 protein: CAIQTSGGLNTGELFF

J gene: TRBJ2-1
V gene: TRBV11-2
CDR3 protein: CASSLAGRGVYEQFF

J gene: TRBJ2-2
V gene: TRBV7-8
CDR3 protein: CASSLPRGRASGDLGNTGELFF

J gene: TRBJ2-7
V gene: TRBV7-2
CDR3 protein: CASSLEVRDQPYEQYF

J gene: TRBJ2-4
V gene: TRBV20-1
CDR3 protein: CSAPPGLAGGKNIQYF

J gene: TRBJ1-5
V gene: TRBV7-2
CDR3 protein: CASSAGQNNQPQHF

J gene: TRBJ2-7
V gene: TRBV5-1
CDR3 protein: CASSLREGWEQYF

J gene: TRBJ2-4
V gene: TRBV5-4
CDR3 protein: CASSLGQGNIQYF

J gene: TRBJ1-1
V gene: TRBV3-1
CDR3 protein: CASRTPGQEAFF

J gene: TRBJ2-1
V gene: TRBV5-1
CDR3 protein: CASSLVAGGFSYNEQFF

J gene: TRBJ2-5
V gene: TRBV19
CDR3 protein: CASTEAKVPGQGGETQYF

J gene: TRBJ2-7
V gene: TRBV20-1
CDR3 protein: CSARDEGARSYEQYF

J gene: TRBJ2-1
V gene: TRBV20-1
CDR3 protein: CSATFRSRTPNEQFF

J gene: TRBJ2-3
V gene: TRBV7-2
CDR3 protein: CASSSKGGGPTDTQYF

J gene: TRBJ2-7
V gene: TRBV19
CDR3 protein: CASSRHSTYEQYF